Listed below are T cell receptor beta chains from one sample, sequenced in a study of blood T cell repertoires in COVID-19. Generated by immunoSEQ multiplex PCR, the TCRdb table keeps only in-frame clones and is missing some. The profile shows under 200,000 clones, approximately 84% of them singletons. Sequences were obtained from PBMCs or T cells enriched from blood (not recorded which). The receptors here all came from a man in his fifties or sixties who had recovered from COVID-19. Both conserved end residues are part of each CDR3.

length: 14
V: TRBV7-2
J: TRBJ2-5
CDR3: CASSLGRYQETQYF

length: 15
V: TRBV2
J: TRBJ2-7
CDR3: CASRRSSGGGYEQYF

length: 15
V: TRBV12-2
J: TRBJ2-7
CDR3: CASRLGVGGGAEQYF

length: 11
V: TRBV19
J: TRBJ2-5
CDR3: CATQGWGTQYF

length: 16
V: TRBV5-4
J: TRBJ2-1
CDR3: CASRGELGLSNNEQFF

length: 14
V: TRBV6-5
J: TRBJ2-7
CDR3: CASSYERGVYEQYF

length: 16
V: TRBV5-5
J: TRBJ2-5
CDR3: CASSARWSGGKETQYF

length: 16
V: TRBV10-3
J: TRBJ1-6
CDR3: CAISNSDRAYNSPLHF

length: 16
V: TRBV4-1
J: TRBJ2-2
CDR3: CASSPRQGLGTGELFF

length: 14
V: TRBV2
J: TRBJ1-4
CDR3: CASSDPLGATKLFF

length: 17
V: TRBV5-1
J: TRBJ1-3
CDR3: CASSLFSPGQGVYTIYF

length: 15
V: TRBV6-5
J: TRBJ2-2
CDR3: CASYGGTGGSGELFF

length: 15
V: TRBV18
J: TRBJ1-6
CDR3: CASSRSRTGDSPLHF

length: 11
V: TRBV20-1
J: TRBJ1-1
CDR3: CSAGQYAEAFF

length: 13
V: TRBV2
J: TRBJ1-1
CDR3: CASKRSMNTEAFF

length: 17
V: TRBV19
J: TRBJ2-2
CDR3: CASSIVSAGATTGELFF

length: 16
V: TRBV6-1
J: TRBJ2-5
CDR3: CASSERPAGGKETQYF

length: 13
V: TRBV3-1/TRBV3-2
J: TRBJ2-3
CDR3: CASRGQGPDTQYF

length: 14
V: TRBV18
J: TRBJ1-1
CDR3: CASSNRGGNTEAFF

length: 13
V: TRBV6-5
J: TRBJ1-5
CDR3: CASRGQGNQPQHF

length: 14
V: TRBV7-8
J: TRBJ1-6
CDR3: CASRPGLGNSPLHF

length: 13
V: TRBV3-1/TRBV3-2
J: TRBJ2-7
CDR3: CASSLQGSYEQYF

length: 15
V: TRBV4-2
J: TRBJ2-5
CDR3: CASRPSNRPAETQYF

length: 15
V: TRBV7-3
J: TRBJ2-2
CDR3: CASSPGWGHTGELFF

length: 17
V: TRBV9
J: TRBJ1-4
CDR3: CASSVGPSGTTNEKLFF

length: 14
V: TRBV19
J: TRBJ1-4
CDR3: CASSRRVTNEKLFF

length: 15
V: TRBV5-4
J: TRBJ1-2
CDR3: CASRRDRGRLYGYTF

length: 12
V: TRBV12-3/TRBV12-4
J: TRBJ2-7
CDR3: CASSAERGEQYF

length: 15
V: TRBV10-1
J: TRBJ1-1
CDR3: CASSNRQGAVGEAFF

length: 14
V: TRBV6-1
J: TRBJ1-2
CDR3: CASSEGIAVYGYTF

length: 14
V: TRBV15
J: TRBJ1-5
CDR3: CATSRTGHNQPQHF